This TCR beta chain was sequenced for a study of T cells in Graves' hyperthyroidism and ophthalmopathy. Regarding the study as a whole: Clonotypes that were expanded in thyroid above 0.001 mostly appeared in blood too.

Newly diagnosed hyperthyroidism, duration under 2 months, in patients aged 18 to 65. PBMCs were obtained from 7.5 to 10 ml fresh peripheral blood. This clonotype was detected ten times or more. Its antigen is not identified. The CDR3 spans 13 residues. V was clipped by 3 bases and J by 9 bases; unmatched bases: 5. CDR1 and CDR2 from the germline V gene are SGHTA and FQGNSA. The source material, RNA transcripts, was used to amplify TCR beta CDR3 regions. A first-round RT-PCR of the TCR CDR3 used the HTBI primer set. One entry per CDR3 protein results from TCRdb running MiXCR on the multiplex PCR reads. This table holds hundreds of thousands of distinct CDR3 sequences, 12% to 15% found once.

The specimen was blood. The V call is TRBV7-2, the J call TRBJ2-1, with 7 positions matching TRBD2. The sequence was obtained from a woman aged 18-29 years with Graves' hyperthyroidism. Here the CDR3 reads CASSLTSLSEQFF. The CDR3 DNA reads TGTGCCAGCAGCTTGACTAGCTTGAGTGAGCAGTTCTTC. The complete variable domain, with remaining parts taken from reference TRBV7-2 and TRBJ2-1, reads GAGVSQSPSNKVTEKGKDVELRCDPISGHTALYWYRQSLGQGLEFLIYFQGNSAPDKSGLPSDRFSAERTGGSVSTLTIQRTQQEDSAVYLCASSLTSLSEQFFGPGTRLTVL.